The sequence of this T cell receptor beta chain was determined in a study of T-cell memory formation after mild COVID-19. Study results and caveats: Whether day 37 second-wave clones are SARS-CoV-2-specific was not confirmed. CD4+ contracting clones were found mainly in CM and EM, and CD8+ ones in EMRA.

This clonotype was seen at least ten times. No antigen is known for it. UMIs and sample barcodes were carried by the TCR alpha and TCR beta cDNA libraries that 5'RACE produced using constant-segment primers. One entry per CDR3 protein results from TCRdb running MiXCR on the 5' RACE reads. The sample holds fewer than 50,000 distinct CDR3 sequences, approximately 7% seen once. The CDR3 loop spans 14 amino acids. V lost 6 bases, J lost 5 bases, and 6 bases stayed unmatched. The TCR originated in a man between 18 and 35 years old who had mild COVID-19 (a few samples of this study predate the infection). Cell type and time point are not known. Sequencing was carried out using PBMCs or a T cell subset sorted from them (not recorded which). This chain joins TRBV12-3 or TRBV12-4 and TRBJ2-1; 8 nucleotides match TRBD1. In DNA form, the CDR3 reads TGTGCCAGCAGCAGTGGACAGGGAAACAATGAGCAGTTCTTC. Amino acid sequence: CASSSGQGNNEQFF.